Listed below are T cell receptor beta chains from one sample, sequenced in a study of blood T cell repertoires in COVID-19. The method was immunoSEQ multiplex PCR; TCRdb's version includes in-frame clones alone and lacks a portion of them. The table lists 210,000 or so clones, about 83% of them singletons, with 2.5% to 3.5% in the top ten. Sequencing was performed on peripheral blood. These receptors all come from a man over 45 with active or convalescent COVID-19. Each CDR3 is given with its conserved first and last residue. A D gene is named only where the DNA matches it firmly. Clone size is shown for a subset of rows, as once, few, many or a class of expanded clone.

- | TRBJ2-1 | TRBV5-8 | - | TGTGCCAGCAGAATCCCAGGGTCCGCCCAGCAGTTCTTC | CASRIPGSAQQFF
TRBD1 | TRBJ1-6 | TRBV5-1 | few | TGCGCCAGCAGCTTCGACAGGGATAATAATTCACCCCTCCACTTT | CASSFDRDNNSPLHF
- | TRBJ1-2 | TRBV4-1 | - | TGCGCCAGCAGTGAGGGAATAGCTTTTGGTGGCTACACCTTC | CASSEGIAFGGYTF
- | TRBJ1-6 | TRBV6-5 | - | TGTGCCAGCAGTTACTCCCAGGGGACTTCACCCCTCCACTTT | CASSYSQGTSPLHF
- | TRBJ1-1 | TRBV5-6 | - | TGTGCCAGCAGCTTCCGGACGGGACAAACTGAAGCTTTCTTT | CASSFRTGQTEAFF
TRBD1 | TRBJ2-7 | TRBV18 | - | TGTGCCAGCTCACCAAGTACAGGGGACGCTTTATACGAGCAGTACTTC | CASSPSTGDALYEQYF
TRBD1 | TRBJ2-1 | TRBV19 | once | TGTGCCAGCAAGGGGGACAGGGGGCGTGATGAGCAGTTCTTC | CASKGDRGRDEQFF
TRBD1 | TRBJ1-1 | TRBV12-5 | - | TGTGCTAGTGGTTTAAGACAGGGGGAAGCTTTCTTT | CASGLRQGEAFF
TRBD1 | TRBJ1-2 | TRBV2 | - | TGTGCCAGCAGCTCGGGACAGGGAGGCTATGGCTACACCTTC | CASSSGQGGYGYTF
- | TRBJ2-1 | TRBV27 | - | TGTGCCAGCAGTTACACGGGGGGCTCGGATGAGCAGTTCTTC | CASSYTGGSDEQFF
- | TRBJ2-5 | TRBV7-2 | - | TGTGCCAGCAGCCCCCATGAGACCCAGTACTTC | CASSPHETQYF
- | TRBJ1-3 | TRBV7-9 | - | TGTGCCAGCAGCTACTCGGGCTCTGGAAACACCATATATTTT | CASSYSGSGNTIYF
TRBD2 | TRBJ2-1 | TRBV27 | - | TGTGCCTCCAGACTAGCGGGGAGGGATGAGCAGTTCTTC | CASRLAGRDEQFF
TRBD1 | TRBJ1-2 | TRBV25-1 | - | TGTGCCAGCAGTGAGAGGACAGGAGGGTATGGCTACACCTTC | CASSERTGGYGYTF
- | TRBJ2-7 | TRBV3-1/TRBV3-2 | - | TGTGCCAGCAGCCAACCCCTCGGGGGCGAGCAGTACTTC | CASSQPLGGEQYF
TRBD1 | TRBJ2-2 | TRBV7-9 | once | TGTGCCACCAACCAACAGGGGGCATCCGGGGAGCTGTTTTTT | CATNQQGASGELFF
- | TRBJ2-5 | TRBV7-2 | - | TGTGCCAGCAGCTCTTTAGCGGAGACCCAGTACTTC | CASSSLAETQYF